This T cell receptor beta chain was profiled in a study of lymphopenia after photon versus proton radiotherapy. Study results and limitations: Proton therapy kept repertoires fairly stable, unlike photons, which gained effector/memory cells. Post-nadir diversity loss with photons came from oligoclonal expansion, particularly CD8+ Temra cells. Survival link was tested only in deceased patients; proton benefit remains a possibility. Larger post-nadir TCR diversity loss correlated inversely with survival in deceased patients.

Libraries were prepared by immunoSEQ multiplex PCR; TCRdb keeps only in-frame clonotypes and omits some of them. This sample has roughly 40,000 clones; around 84% occur once, and the top ten carry about a tenth. Of note for this clone: Its target is unknown.

This CDR3 comprises 15 residues. The V segment lost 3 bases and the J segment 4 bases; nucleotides outside the gene matches: 8. CDR1 SEHNR and CDR2 FQNEAQ come from the germline V gene (reference sequence). This clonotype was obtained from a woman between 70 and 85 years old with pancreatic cancer. Some clones in this sample may be carry-over from other donors' samples. Sample: peripheral blood, taken from a patient treated with proton-based radiotherapy. This rearrangement joins TRBV7-9 to TRBJ1-1, with TRBD1 identical over 7 bases. This chain's CDR3 is CASSFQQGIGTEAFF. The CDR3 bases are TGTGCCAGCAGCTTCCAACAGGGGATTGGCACTGAAGCTTTCTTT.